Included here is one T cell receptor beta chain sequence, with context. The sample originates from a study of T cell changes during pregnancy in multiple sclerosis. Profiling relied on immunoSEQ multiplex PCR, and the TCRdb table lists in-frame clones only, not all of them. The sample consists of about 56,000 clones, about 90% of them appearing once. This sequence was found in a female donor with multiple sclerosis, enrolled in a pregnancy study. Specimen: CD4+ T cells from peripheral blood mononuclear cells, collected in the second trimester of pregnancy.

In DNA form, the CDR3 reads TGTGCCAGCACCCCTCACAGGGGTCGGGGCTCCGGGGAGACCCAGTACTTC. Amino acid sequence: CASTPHRGRGSGETQYF. This chain joins TRBV2 and TRBJ2-5, with TRBD1 identical over 7 bases. The CDR3 runs 17 residues. V dropped 7 bases and J dropped 5; count of bases not matched to a gene: 19. Germline CDR1 is SNHLY and CDR2 is FYNNEI. The full variable domain, in which reference TRBV2 and TRBJ2-5 provide the parts outside the CDR3, is EPEVTQTPSHQVTQMGQEVILRCVPISNHLYFYWYRQILGQKVEFLVSFYNNEISEKSEIFDDQFSVERPDGSNFTLKIRSTKLEDSAMYFCASTPHRGRGSGETQYFGPGTRLLVL.